This passage covers 28 T cell receptor beta chains from one sample sequenced in a study of technical replicates of blood from a few donors. The repertoire was sequenced with immunoSEQ multiplex PCR; TCRdb's copy has only in-frame clones and lacks some. The data show around 86,000 clones, with 95% to 97% seen just once and around 0.18% held by the top ten. The sample was T cells isolated from PBMCs. The receptors here all came from a human donor in good health.

The chain joins TRBV7-6 to TRBJ1-1; maybe TRBD1 (6 bases). Germline CDR1 SGHVS, CDR2 FNYEAQ. This CDR3 is 12 amino acids long. Trimming took off 5 bases at V and 7 bases at J, with 11 bases between the two ends. The CDR3 region is CASSPQGIEAFF. CDR3 DNA: TGTGCCAGCAGCCCACAGGGAATTGAAGCTTTCTTT.

The chain uses TRBV5-1 and TRBJ2-2, with 8 positions matching TRBD1. This CDR3 contains 16 residues. Trimming took 0 bases from V and 6 from J; bases not matched to a gene: 7. Germline V gives CDR1 SGHRS, CDR2 YFSETQ. CDR3 region: CASSLVQQGDPGELFF. In DNA form, the CDR3 reads TGCGCCAGCAGCTTGGTTCAACAGGGGGACCCCGGGGAGCTGTTTTTT.

The chain is built from TRBV28 and TRBJ1-5, with a weak D call TRBD1 (5 bases). This CDR3 contains 15 residues. Germline CDR1 reads MDHEN; CDR2 reads SYDVKM. The germline V and J ends were trimmed by 3 bases and 2 bases, with 11 bases remaining between them. DNA for the CDR3: TGTGCCAGCAGTTTGGGGGGTAACGGCAATCAGCCCCAGCATTTT. Its translation is CASSLGGNGNQPQHF.

To note about this clone: The junction departs from the called germline gene at one end, perhaps through a read error. The chain is built from TRBV7-7 and TRBJ2-4; 10 bases match TRBD1. The germline V gene has CDR1 SSHAT and CDR2 FNYEAQ (reference sequence). This CDR3 region has 13 residues. CDR3 sequence: CASSRDRGNIQYF. In DNA, the CDR3 is TGTGCTAGCAGCCGGGACAGGGGAAACATTCAGTACTTC.

In this sample, this clone turned up once. The genes are TRBV5-1 and TRBJ2-7; possible D gene TRBD1, 6 bases. Trimming pared 0 bases from V and 3 bases from J, leaving 16 bases between. Germline CDR1 reads SGHRS; CDR2 reads YFSETQ. The CDR3 sequence is 16 residues long. This chain's CDR3 is CASSLAGNTGFYEQYF. CDR3 DNA: TGCGCCAGCAGCTTGGCGGGTAACACAGGGTTCTACGAGCAGTACTTC. The full variable domain, completed using reference TRBV5-1 and TRBJ2-7, is KAGVTQTPRYLIKTRGQQVTLSCSPISGHRSVSWYQQTPGQGLQFLFEYFSETQRNKGNFPGRFSGRQFSNSRSEMNVSTLELGDSALYLCASSLAGNTGFYEQYFGPGTRLTVT.

The chain employs TRBV21-1 and TRBJ1-5; TRBD1 is the table's D call, not checked against the DNA. TRBV21-1 is a documented pseudogene. The CDR3 sequence is 15 residues long. CDR3 sequence: CASSRRQGCNQPQHF. The CDR3 nucleotides read TGTGCCAGCAGCAGAAGACAGGGTTGCAATCAGCCCCAGCATTTT.

This rearrangement joins TRBV6-6 to TRBJ2-1; 8 bases are a match to TRBD1. The ends lost 7 bases at V and 0 bases at J; junction bases unmatched: 5. Germline V lookup: CDR1 MNHNY, CDR2 SVGAGI (reference sequence). The CDR3 runs 15 residues. This chain's CDR3 is CASILQGGSYNEQFF. The DNA of the CDR3 is TGTGCCAGCATTCTACAGGGGGGCTCCTACAATGAGCAGTTCTTC.

The chain combines TRBV4-2 with TRBJ1-1; 8 bases are a match to TRBD1. J lost 3 bases, V lost 3 bases, and 6 bases had no gene match. This CDR3 is built from 15 residues. Germline V gene data show CDR1 as LGHNA and CDR2 as YNFKEQ. The CDR3 DNA sequence: TGTGCCAGCAGCCAGAAATACAGGGGGTACACTGAAGCTTTCTTT. This gives the protein CASSQKYRGYTEAFF.

V usage is TRBV5-1 and J usage is TRBJ1-1; the D gene is possibly TRBD1 (5 bases). The CDR3 totals 15 residues. Trimming removed 1 base at V and 3 bases at J, with 13 bases between. CDR1 and CDR2 from the germline V gene are SGHRS and YFSETQ. CDR3: CASSLFTPGDTEAFF. The CDR3 nucleotides are TGCGCCAGCAGCTTGTTCACCCCGGGGGACACTGAAGCTTTCTTT.

Only one count was recorded for this clone. The chain carries TRBV4-1 and TRBJ2-1; D remains unclear. Trimming took 5 bases from V and 7 from J, leaving 6 bases between them. Germline loops: CDR1 MGHRA, CDR2 YSYEKL. The CDR3 is 11 amino acids. CDR3: CASSEKNEQFF. The CDR3 nucleotides read TGCGCCAGCAGCGAGAAGAATGAGCAGTTCTTC.

The chain is built from TRBV4-1 and TRBJ2-7; 11 nucleotides align to TRBD1. Germline V gene sequence: CDR1 MGHRA, CDR2 YSYEKL. Unmatched junction bases numbered 7, after V lost 1 base and J lost 5 bases. The CDR3 covers 16 residues. The CDR3 sequence is CASSQVGDRGGDEQYF. Here the CDR3 DNA reads TGCGCCAGCAGCCAAGTAGGGGACAGGGGGGGAGACGAGCAGTACTTC.

This clone was seen only once. The J gene is TRBJ2-1, the V gene TRBV7-2; possible D gene TRBD1, 5 bases. The CDR3 sequence is 14 residues long. Germline V gene sequence: CDR1 SGHTA, CDR2 FQGNSA. V was trimmed by 3 bases and J by 6 bases, leaving 12 bases between them. The CDR3 DNA reads TGTGCCAGCAGCTTGATGGGGCCGTCCAATGAGCAGTTCTTC. This translates into CASSLMGPSNEQFF. The full variable domain, completed using reference TRBV7-2 and TRBJ2-1, is GAGVSQSPSNKVTEKGKDVELRCDPISGHTALYWYRQSLGQGLEFLIYFQGNSAPDKSGLPSDRFSAERTGGSVSTLTIQRTQQEDSAVYLCASSLMGPSNEQFFGPGTRLTVL.

The chain is built from TRBV5-1 and TRBJ2-3, with TRBD2 matching over 12 bases. V lost 3 bases and J lost 5; bases outside the gene matches: 16. CDR3 length: 19 amino acids. CDR1 SGHRS and CDR2 YFSETQ come from the germline V gene. DNA for the CDR3: TGCGCCAGCAGCTCCTTTATCCAAGCTAGCGGGAGGGCCGGAGATACGCAGTATTTT. Its protein is CASSSFIQASGRAGDTQYF.

The chain has TRBV6-5 and TRBJ1-5; maybe TRBD1 (5 bases). The CDR3 spans 14 residues. V gave up 0 bases and J gave up 9 bases, with 12 bases separating them. The germline gives CDR1 MNHEY, CDR2 SVGAGI. The CDR3, as DNA: TGTGCCAGCAGTTACTCGCTAGGGGAATGGCCCCAGCATTTT. Protein product: CASSYSLGEWPQHF.

Only one count was recorded for this clone. The V gene is TRBV19, the J gene TRBJ2-3, with 9 bases aligning to TRBD2. CDR1 and CDR2 from the germline V gene are LNHDA and SQIVND (reference sequence). With V trimmed by 2 bases and J by 1 base, 4 bases remained unmatched. The CDR3 is made up of 16 amino acids. CDR3 nucleotide sequence: TGTGCCAGTAGTATATTCGCTAGCGGGGGCACAGATACGCAGTATTTT. Protein sequence: CASSIFASGGTDTQYF.

As regards this clone: At one boundary the junction diverges from the germline segment, which might be a read error. Other nucleotide sequences from this sample produce the same CDR3. The chain carries TRBV4-1 and TRBJ2-1, with a possible D match to TRBD2 (7 bases). CDR1 MGHRA and CDR2 YSYEKL come from the germline V gene. The CDR3 has 17 amino acids. This chain's CDR3 is CASSQGVGGLSYNEQFF. The CDR3 DNA reads TGCGCCAGCAGCCAAGGGGTGGGGGGGCTCTCCTACAACGAGCAGTTCTTC.

The V gene is TRBV11-1, the J gene TRBJ1-2; D unclear. V lost 2 bases to trimming and J lost 6 bases, with 10 bases between them. This CDR3 has 13 residues. Germline values: CDR1 SGHAT, CDR2 FQDESV (reference sequence). CDR3 sequence reads: CASSLRQEDGYTF. CDR3 DNA: TGTGCCAGCAGCTTAAGGCAGGAGGATGGCTACACCTTC.

This chain uses TRBV4-1 with TRBJ2-7, with D perhaps TRBD2 (6 bases). The V end lost 4 bases, the J end lost 0 bases, and 13 bases lay between the germline ends. Germline V gives CDR1 MGHRA, CDR2 YSYEKL. CDR3 size: 15 residues. The CDR3 reads CASSPAGGSSYEQYF. CDR3 coding DNA: TGCGCCAGCAGCCCAGCTGGGGGGAGCTCCTACGAGCAGTACTTC.

Only one count was recorded for this clone. The chain employs TRBV4-1 and TRBJ2-2, with a possible D match to TRBD1 (6 bases). There are 16 residues in the CDR3. Per germline, CDR1 MGHRA and CDR2 YSYEKL. The V end lost 3 bases, the J end lost 3 bases, and 14 bases lay between the germline ends. The DNA of the CDR3 is TGCGCCAGCAGCCACCCCCTCCGGACAGACACCGGGGAGCTGTTTTTT. This encodes CASSHPLRTDTGELFF.

The chain combines TRBV12-5 with TRBJ1-6, with a tentative D call TRBD1 (6 bases). This CDR3 region has 17 residues. In germline, CDR1 is LGHNT, CDR2 FRNRAP. Trimming removed 6 bases at V and 10 bases at J, with 25 bases between. The CDR3 DNA reads TGTGCTAGTGGCCGTCTTCTGGGAACAGGGACGAGATCACCCCTCCACTTT. As protein: CASGRLLGTGTRSPLHF.

The V gene is TRBV4-1, the J gene TRBJ2-3; no reliable D call. Looked up from germline, CDR1 is MGHRA and CDR2 is YSYEKL. The CDR3 consists of 14 residues. Between the trimmed V and J ends, which lost 3 bases and 1 base, there was a span of 8 bases. In DNA, the CDR3 is TGCGCCAGCAGCCAGGGCTCTGGCACAGATACGCAGTATTTT. It translates to CASSQGSGTDTQYF.

This CDR3 reads CASSRDRGLINEQFF. The CDR3 region has the DNA TGTGCCAGCAGCAGGGACAGGGGGCTGATAAATGAGCAGTTCTTC. The chain is built from TRBV5-4 and TRBJ2-1; 12 nucleotides match TRBD1. V gave up 4 bases and J gave up 7 bases; unmatched junction bases: 6. The germline CDR1 and CDR2 sequences are SGHNT and YYREEE (reference sequence). This CDR3 is 15 amino acids long.

V usage is TRBV27 and J usage is TRBJ2-7; D perhaps matches TRBD1 (6 bases). This CDR3 region has 14 residues. V was cut by 3 bases and J by 0 bases, with 9 bases left in between. Germline CDR1 MNHEY, CDR2 SMNVEV (reference sequence). DNA of the CDR3: TGTGCCAGCAGTTTCGGGACAAGCTCCTACGAGCAGTACTTC. It yields the protein CASSFGTSSYEQYF.

The rearrangement uses TRBV6-5 and TRBJ2-7; 8 nucleotides align to TRBD2. The trim removed 5 bases at V and 6 bases at J, leaving 12 bases unmatched. This CDR3 has 15 amino acids. Germline V gene lookup returns CDR1 MNHEY and CDR2 SVGAGI. CDR3 nucleotides: TGTGCCAGCAGTCCCTTGGGACTAGGGGTAACCGAGCAGTACTTC. It encodes CASSPLGLGVTEQYF.

The chain links TRBV7-8 to TRBJ2-7; no reliable D call. This CDR3 spans 16 amino acids. In germline, CDR1 is SGHVS, CDR2 FQNEAQ. The germline V and J ends were trimmed by 0 bases and 3 bases, with 15 bases remaining between them. The CDR3 nucleotides are TGTGCCAGCAGCTTAGCGGTGGAGTACGCCAACTACGAGCAGTACTTC. This encodes CASSLAVEYANYEQYF.

The V gene is TRBV18, the J gene TRBJ1-4; 10 bases align to TRBD1. CDR1 and CDR2 (germline): KGHSH, LQKENI. Germline trimming cut 3 bases from V and 7 bases from J; bases unmatched to any gene: 5. The CDR3 covers 15 residues. The CDR3 DNA reads TGTGCCAGCTCACCTTTGGACAGGGGGTCTGAAAAACTGTTTTTT. This sequence encodes CASSPLDRGSEKLFF. Complete variable domain (other parts from reference TRBV18 and TRBJ1-4): NAGVMQNPRHLVRRRGQEARLRCSPMKGHSHVYWYRQLPEEGLKFMVYLQKENIIDESGMPKERFSAEFPKEGPSILRIQQVVRGDSAAYFCASSPLDRGSEKLFFGSGTQLSVL.

The chain employs TRBV28 and TRBJ2-2; unclear D gene. Germline-derived CDR1 and CDR2 are MDHEN and SYDVKM. Trimming removed 3 bases from V and 4 bases from J, with 3 bases in between. This CDR3 has 12 residues. The CDR3 sequence is CASSLSTGELFF. The CDR3 region has the DNA TGTGCCAGCAGTTTGAGCACCGGGGAGCTGTTTTTT.

The V call is TRBV10-2, the J call TRBJ2-5; 10 positions agree with TRBD2. The junction had 2 bases not matched to a gene; V was cut back by 5 bases and J by 2 bases. The CDR3 is 14 residues long. Looked up from germline, CDR1 is WSHSY and CDR2 is SAAADI. The CDR3 here is CASSRTSGQETQYF. Written as DNA, the CDR3 is TGCGCCAGCAGTAGGACTAGCGGACAAGAGACCCAGTACTTC.